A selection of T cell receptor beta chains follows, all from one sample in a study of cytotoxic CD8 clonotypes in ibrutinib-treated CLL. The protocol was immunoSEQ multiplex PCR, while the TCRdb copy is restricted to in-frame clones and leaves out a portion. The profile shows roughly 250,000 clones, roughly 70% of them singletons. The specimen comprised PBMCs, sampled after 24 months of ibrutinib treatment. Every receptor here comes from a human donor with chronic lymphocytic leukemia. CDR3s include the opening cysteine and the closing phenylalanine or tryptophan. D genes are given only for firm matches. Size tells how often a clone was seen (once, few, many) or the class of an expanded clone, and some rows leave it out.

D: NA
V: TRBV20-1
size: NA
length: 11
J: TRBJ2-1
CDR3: CSARGNNEQFF
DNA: TGCAGTGCACGTGGGAACAATGAGCAGTTCTTC

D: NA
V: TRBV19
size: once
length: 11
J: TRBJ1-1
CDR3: CASSYQGEAFF
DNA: TGTGCCAGTAGTTACCAGGGTGAAGCTTTCTTT

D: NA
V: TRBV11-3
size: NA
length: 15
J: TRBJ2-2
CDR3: CASSFPRGGTGELFF
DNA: TGTGCCAGCAGCTTTCCCCGGGGAGGAACCGGGGAGCTGTTTTTT

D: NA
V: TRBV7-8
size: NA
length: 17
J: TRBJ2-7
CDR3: CASSRPQQLPARHEQYF
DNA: TGTGCCAGCAGCCGACCCCAACAACTCCCGGCCCGTCACGAGCAGTACTTC

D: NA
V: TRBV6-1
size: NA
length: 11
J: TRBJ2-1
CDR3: CAYDWGVEQFF
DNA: TGTGCCTACGACTGGGGAGTTGAGCAGTTCTTC

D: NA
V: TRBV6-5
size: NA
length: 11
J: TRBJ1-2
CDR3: CASSDSNGYTF
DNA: TGTGCCAGCAGCGATTCGAATGGCTACACCTTC

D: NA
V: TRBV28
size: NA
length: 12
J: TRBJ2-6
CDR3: CASNSGANVLTF
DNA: TGTGCCAGCAACTCTGGGGCCAACGTCCTGACTTTC

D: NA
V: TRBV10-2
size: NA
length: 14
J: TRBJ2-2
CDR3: CASIDAVDTGELFF
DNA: TGCGCCAGCATAGACGCCGTGGACACCGGGGAGCTGTTTTTT

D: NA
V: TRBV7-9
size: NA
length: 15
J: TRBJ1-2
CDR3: CASSLYPGGPYGYTF
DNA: TGTGCCAGCAGCTTATACCCCGGAGGGCCCTATGGCTACACCTTC

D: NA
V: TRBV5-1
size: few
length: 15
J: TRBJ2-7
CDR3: CASSLVPGLSYEQYF
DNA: TGCGCCAGCAGCTTGGTTCCAGGGTTGTCCTACGAGCAGTACTTC

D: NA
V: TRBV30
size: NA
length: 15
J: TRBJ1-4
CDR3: CAWSQVGDLMSKLFF
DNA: TGTGCCTGGAGTCAAGTAGGGGACTTGATGTCAAAACTGTTTTTT

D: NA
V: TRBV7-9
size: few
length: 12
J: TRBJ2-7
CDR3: CASSSIPREQYF
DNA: TGTGCCAGCAGCTCAATCCCTCGCGAGCAGTACTTC

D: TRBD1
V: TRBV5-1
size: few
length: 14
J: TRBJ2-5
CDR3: CASSDLRGRETQYF
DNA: TGCGCCAGCAGCGACCTCAGGGGGCGAGAGACCCAGTACTTC

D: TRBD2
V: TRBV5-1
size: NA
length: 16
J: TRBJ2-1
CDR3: CASSLVVAGEPYEQFF
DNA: TGCGCCAGCAGCTTGGTCGTAGCGGGAGAGCCCTATGAGCAGTTCTTC

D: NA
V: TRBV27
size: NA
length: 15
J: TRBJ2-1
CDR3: CASRSRVMSYNEQFF
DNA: TGTGCCAGCAGGTCTCGGGTTATGTCCTACAATGAGCAGTTCTTC

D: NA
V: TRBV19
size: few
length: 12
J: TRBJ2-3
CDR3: CASRRSTDTQYF
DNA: TGTGCCAGTAGGCGGTCCACAGATACGCAGTATTTT

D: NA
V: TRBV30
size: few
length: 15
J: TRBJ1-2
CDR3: CAWSIPGTLNYGYTF
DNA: TGTGCCTGGAGTATCCCCGGGACACTTAACTATGGCTACACCTTC

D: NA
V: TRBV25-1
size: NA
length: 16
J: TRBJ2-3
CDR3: CASSEYGGPSTDTQYF
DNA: TGTGCCAGCAGTGAATACGGGGGCCCCAGCACAGATACGCAGTATTTT

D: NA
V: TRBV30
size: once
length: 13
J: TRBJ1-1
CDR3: CAWSVFRNTEAFF
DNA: TGTGCCTGGAGTGTATTCAGGAACACTGAAGCTTTCTTT

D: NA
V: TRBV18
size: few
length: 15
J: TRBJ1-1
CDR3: CASSPLLTVNTEAFF
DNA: TGTGCCAGCTCACCTCTGTTGACGGTGAACACTGAAGCTTTCTTT

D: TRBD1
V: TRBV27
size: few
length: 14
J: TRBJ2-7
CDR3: CASSFRQGMGEQYF
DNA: TGTGCCAGCAGTTTTCGACAGGGGATGGGCGAGCAGTACTTC

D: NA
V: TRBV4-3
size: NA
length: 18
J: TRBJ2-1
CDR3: CASSQDRYLVNSYNEQFF
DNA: TGCGCCAGCAGCCAAGATCGCTACCTCGTCAACTCCTACAATGAGCAGTTCTTC

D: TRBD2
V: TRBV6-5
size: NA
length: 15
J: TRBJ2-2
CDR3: CASRATSGYTGELFF
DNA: TGTGCCAGCAGGGCGACTAGCGGATACACCGGGGAGCTGTTTTTT

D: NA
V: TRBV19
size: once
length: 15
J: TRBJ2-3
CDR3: CASSSRASPTDTQYF
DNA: TGTGCCAGTAGTTCCCGGGCCTCGCCCACAGATACGCAGTATTTT

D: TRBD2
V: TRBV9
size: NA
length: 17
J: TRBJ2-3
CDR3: CASSLEGDGRLTDTQYF
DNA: TGTGCCAGCAGCCTCGAGGGTGACGGGAGGTTGACAGATACGCAGTATTTT

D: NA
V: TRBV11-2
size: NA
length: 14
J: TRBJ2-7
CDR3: CASSEEGGAYEQYF
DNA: TGTGCCAGCAGCGAAGAGGGGGGCGCCTACGAGCAGTACTTC

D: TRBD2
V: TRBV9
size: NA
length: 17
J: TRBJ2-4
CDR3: CASSDREGLTAKNIQYF
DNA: TGTGCCAGCAGCGATAGGGAGGGCCTAACCGCCAAAAACATTCAGTACTTC

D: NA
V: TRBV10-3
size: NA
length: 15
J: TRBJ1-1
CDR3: CAISVGAGMNTEAFF
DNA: TGTGCCATCAGTGTCGGGGCAGGGATGAACACTGAAGCTTTCTTT

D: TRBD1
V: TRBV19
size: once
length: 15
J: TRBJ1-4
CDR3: CASALGTVANEKLFF
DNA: TGTGCCAGTGCCCTTGGGACAGTCGCTAATGAAAAACTGTTTTTT

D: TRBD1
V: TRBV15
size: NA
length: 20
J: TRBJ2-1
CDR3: CATSRDGERTGAEDYNEQFF
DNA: TGTGCCACCAGCAGAGATGGGGAAAGGACAGGGGCCGAGGACTACAATGAGCAGTTCTTC

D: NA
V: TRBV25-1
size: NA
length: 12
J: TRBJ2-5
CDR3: CASSGRQETQYF
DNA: TGTGCCAGCAGTGGTAGGCAAGAGACCCAGTACTTC

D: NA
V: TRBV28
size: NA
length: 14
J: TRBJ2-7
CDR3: CASSLSLGANEQYF
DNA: TGTGCCAGCAGTTTGAGCCTGGGGGCCAACGAGCAGTACTTC

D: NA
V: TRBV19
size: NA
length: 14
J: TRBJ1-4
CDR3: CASSIPWPNEKLFF
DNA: TGTGCCAGTAGTATCCCGTGGCCTAATGAAAAACTGTTTTTT

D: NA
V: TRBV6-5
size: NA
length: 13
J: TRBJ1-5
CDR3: CATRGGQDQPQHF
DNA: TGTGCCACACGAGGGGGGCAGGATCAGCCCCAGCATTTT

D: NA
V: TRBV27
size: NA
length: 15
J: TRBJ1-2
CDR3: CASTSGQFNNYGYTF
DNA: TGTGCCAGCACCTCTGGACAGTTCAATAACTATGGCTACACCTTC

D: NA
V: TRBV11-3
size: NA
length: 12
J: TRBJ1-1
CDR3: CASSLDPPEAFF
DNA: TGTGCCAGCAGCTTAGATCCTCCTGAAGCTTTCTTT

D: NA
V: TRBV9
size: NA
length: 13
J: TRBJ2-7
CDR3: CASSIGLSYEQYF
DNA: TGTGCCAGCAGCATAGGACTCTCCTACGAGCAGTACTTC

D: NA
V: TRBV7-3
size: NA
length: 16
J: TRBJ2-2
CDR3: CASSSTGTPITGELFF
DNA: TGTGCCAGCAGCTCCACCGGGACTCCAATCACCGGGGAGCTGTTTTTT

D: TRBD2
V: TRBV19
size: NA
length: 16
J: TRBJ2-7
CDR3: CASIRSSSGKSYEQYF
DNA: TGTGCCAGTATTCGATCCTCTAGCGGCAAGAGCTACGAGCAGTACTTC

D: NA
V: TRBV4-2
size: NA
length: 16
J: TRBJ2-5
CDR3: CASSQEAGTPQETQYF
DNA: TGTGCCAGCAGCCAGGAGGCCGGGACACCGCAAGAGACCCAGTACTTC

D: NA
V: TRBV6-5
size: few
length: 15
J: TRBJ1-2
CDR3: CASRITRRANYGYTF
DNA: TGTGCCAGCAGAATCACAAGACGGGCTAACTATGGCTACACCTTC

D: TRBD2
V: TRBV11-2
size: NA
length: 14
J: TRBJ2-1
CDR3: CASSSGLAVGEQFF
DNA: TGTGCCAGCAGCTCCGGACTAGCGGTAGGTGAGCAGTTCTTC

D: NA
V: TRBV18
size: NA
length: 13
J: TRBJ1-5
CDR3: CASSPGGNQPQHF
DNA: TGTGCCAGCTCACCAGGGGGCAATCAGCCCCAGCATTTT

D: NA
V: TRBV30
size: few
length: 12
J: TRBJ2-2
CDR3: CAWRGTRGELFF
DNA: TGTGCCTGGAGGGGGACGCGCGGGGAGCTGTTTTTT

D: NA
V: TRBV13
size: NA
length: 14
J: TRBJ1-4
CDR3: CASSQTGSNEKLFF
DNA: TGTGCCAGCAGCCAAACGGGGTCCAATGAAAAACTGTTTTTT

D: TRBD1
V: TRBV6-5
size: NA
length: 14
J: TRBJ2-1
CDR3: CASSPGQGYNEQFF
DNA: TGTGCCAGCAGTCCCGGACAGGGCTACAATGAGCAGTTCTTC

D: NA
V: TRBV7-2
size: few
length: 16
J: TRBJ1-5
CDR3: CASSQELGGSNQPQHF
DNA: TGTGCCAGCAGTCAAGAATTGGGGGGTAGCAATCAGCCCCAGCATTTT

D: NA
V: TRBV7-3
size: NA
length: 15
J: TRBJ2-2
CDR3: CASSVKGGTTGELFF
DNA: TGTGCCAGCAGCGTCAAAGGGGGAACTACCGGGGAGCTGTTTTTT

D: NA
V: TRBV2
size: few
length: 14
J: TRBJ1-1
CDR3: CASSPRGIDTEAFF
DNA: TGTGCCAGCAGTCCTCGGGGGATTGATACTGAAGCTTTCTTT

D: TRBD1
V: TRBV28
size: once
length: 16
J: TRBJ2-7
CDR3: CASSPSRDRGRYEQYF
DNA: TGTGCCAGCAGTCCAAGCAGGGACAGGGGGCGCTACGAGCAGTACTTC

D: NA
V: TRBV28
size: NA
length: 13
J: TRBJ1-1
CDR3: CASSFTANTEAFF
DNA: TGTGCCAGCAGTTTCACAGCGAACACTGAAGCTTTCTTT

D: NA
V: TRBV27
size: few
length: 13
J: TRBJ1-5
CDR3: CASSLSLTQPQHF
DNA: TGTGCCAGCAGTTTATCCCTAACTCAGCCCCAGCATTTT

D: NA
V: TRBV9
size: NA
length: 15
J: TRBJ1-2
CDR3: CASSTRWGAKDGYTF
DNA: TGTGCCAGCAGCACCCGTTGGGGTGCAAAGGATGGCTACACCTTC